The 6 T cell receptor beta chains listed next were all sequenced from one sample in a study of T-cell memory formation after mild COVID-19. TCRdb ran MiXCR on the 5' RACE reads and lists one entry per CDR3 protein. The sample lists around 82,000 distinct CDR3 sequences, over 10% occurring once. What was sequenced was PBMCs or a T cell subset sorted from them (not recorded which). These receptors all stem from a man aged 18-30 years who had mild COVID-19 (a few samples of this study predate the infection). Cell type and time point are not known.

Points on this clonotype: An end of the junction differs from the germline gene, which may be a read error. This chain joins TRBV6-1 and TRBJ1-5; D gene unclear. Germline V CDR1 and CDR2: MNHNS, SASEGT. CDR3 length equals 14 residues. In DNA, the CDR3 is TGTGCCAGCAGCGAAGTTAGAGGGAATCAGCCCCAGCATTTT. It translates to CASSEVRGNQPQHF.

The chain employs TRBV10-2 and TRBJ2-7; D remains unclear. Germline V gene sequence: CDR1 WSHSY, CDR2 SAAADI. The CDR3 has 11 residues. V was pared by 1 base and J by 3 bases, with 1 base between. The CDR3 nucleotides are TGCGCCAGCAGTGAGTTCTACGAGCAGTACTTC. This codes for CASSEFYEQYF.

This clonotype occurred a few times. Here the CDR3 DNA reads TGTGCCAGCAGCTTGGGAGATACGGGGGCCACTGAAGCTTTCTTT. This encodes CASSLGDTGATEAFF. The chain links TRBV5-4 to TRBJ1-1; TRBD1 is a possible D gene (6 bases). CDR3 length: 15 residues. V lost 0 bases and J lost 4, with 13 bases in between. From germline, CDR1 is SGHNT and CDR2 YYREEE (reference sequence).

This clonotype came up many times. The rearrangement links TRBV7-2 to TRBJ2-3; tentative D call: TRBD1 (5 bases). Trimming pared 2 bases from V and 15 bases from J, leaving 12 bases between. Germline assignment: CDR1 SGHTA and CDR2 FQGNSA. The length of the CDR3 is 11 residues. The CDR3 protein is CASSLWGERYF. CDR3 in DNA: TGTGCCAGCAGCTTATGGGGCGAGCGTTATTTT.

This clonotype was picked up many times. One junction end disagrees with the germline gene, perhaps due to a read error. This chain links TRBV7-9 with TRBJ2-1; tentatively, D is TRBD1 (5 bases). The length of the CDR3 is 12 residues. Germline V gives CDR1 SEHNR, CDR2 FQNEAQ (reference sequence). The CDR3 loop is CASSKGAEPYLF. The CDR3 DNA sequence: TGTGCCAGCAGCAAAGGGGCGGAACCCTACCTCTTC. The full variable domain, in which reference TRBV7-9 and TRBJ2-1 provide the parts outside the CDR3, is DTGVSQNPRHKITKRGQNVTFRCDPISEHNRLYWYRQTLGQGPEFLTYFQNEAQLEKSRLLSDRFSAERPKGSFSTLEIQRTEQGDSAMYLCASSKGAEPYLFGPGTRLTVL.

This chain connects TRBV20-1 to TRBJ2-3, with D possibly matching TRBD2 (6 bases). The CDR3 is 16 residues long. V dropped 2 bases and J dropped 6 bases, with 21 bases sitting between them. CDR1 DFQATT and CDR2 SNEGSKA come from the germline V gene (reference sequence). CDR3 sequence reads: CSARWPAGHRLDTQYF. Written as DNA, the CDR3 is TGCAGTGCTAGATGGCCTGCGGGGCACCGCCTTGATACGCAGTATTTT.